This T cell receptor (beta chain) was captured by sequencing in a study of T cell responses to AZD1222 COVID-19 vaccine (TCRdb year 2021). As for the study more broadly: AZD1222 recipients with second doses at about 4 weeks or about 12 weeks were pooled, because spike-specific TCR depth and breadth did not differ between schedules. TCR sequencing was performed for 230 to 250 trial participants, of whom about 210 were given two doses of AZD1222 and some 25 were given two doses of MenACWY control vaccine. Trial participants were enrolled into age subgroups of 18-55, 56-69 and 70-plus years, which contained 148, 28 and 57 TCR-sequenced participants, respectively.

About this clone: Its recognized antigen is unknown. Base-call qualities are not available, and no considerably larger clone is one nucleotide away.

The investigation overall reported the following: After two AZD1222 doses, spike-specific TCR breadth and depth were significantly higher than at day 0 and than in MenACWY recipients. Most participants were white British and females outnumbered males, and the authors suggested that clonal diversity may have been underestimated. In the small 56-69-year group, the increase in depth fell short of significance, most likely because of low power. Vaccine-associated CD4 TCRs spanned the whole spike protein, with dominant responses in regions 160-218 and 743-854. Because no day 14 peak-response samples were available, repertoires were characterized only after the peak T cell response. Epitopes outside the regions mutated in the B.1.351 and B.1.1.7 variants were reportedly recognized by nearly half of the unique spike-specific TCRs. Only a handful of AZD1222 recipients were SARS-CoV-2 seropositive at baseline, limiting conclusions about previously exposed vaccinees.

The CDR3 regions of human TCRbeta chains were subjected to immunosequencing. As for the authors' bioinformatics: Repertoire TCRs were matched against a reference library of SARS-CoV-2-specific TCRs generated with the MIRA antigen-specificity platform. Breadth meant the fraction of unique TCRs that were SARS-CoV-2-associated, whereas depth meant the fraction of total T cells that were SARS-CoV-2-associated. Each spike-specific TCR was assigned to its reactive spike region and to a CD4 or CD8 class using the MIRA data. Log10-transformed breadth and depth values were compared by one-way ANOVA with Sidak's multiple comparisons tests. What TCRdb holds here is the immuneACCESS table cut down to in-frame rearrangements. Part of the clones is not present; checked against another copy, under half of the missing clones reflect an unresolved V gene, and the others are unexplained. The V and J calls and the clone size are those of that table, but D and trimming were determined from the DNA. This sample lists over 130,000 clones; just over 85% were detected once. The biggest ten clones account for around 3.6% of the sample.

V drops 3 bases and J drops 5 bases, leaving 11 bases in between. Inclusive of the bounding cysteine and phenylalanine, the CDR3 is 14 residues long. CDR3 DNA only is kept here, 42 bases in frame from base 1. The germline V gene encodes CDR1 LGHNA and CDR2 YNFKEQ. Interpreted using the paper, the time point label stands for: baseline before first vaccination. The vaccinee samples were drawn from two UK trials, COV001 and COV002, one of which was a single-blind randomized controlled phase 2/3 trial testing AZD1222 (ChAdOx1 nCoV-19) in healthy adults. For TCRbeta chain sequencing, PBMC samples from trial participants were taken at day 0 and at day 28 after the second dose.

The V and J genes are TRBV4-2 and TRBJ2-4, with TRBD1 tentatively as D gene (5 bases match). The source is an adult in good health. This sample comprised peripheral blood, obtained on day 0 of AZD1222 vaccination. The CDR3 region has the sequence CASSHRKGENIQYF. The DNA sequence is given as TGTGCCAGCAGCCACCGAAAAGGGGAAAACATTCAGTACTTC.